What follows describes a single T cell receptor (beta chain). This sample stems from a study of OX40 agonist ivuxolimab in advanced cancers. Method: immunoSEQ multiplex PCR; TCRdb's copy keeps in-frame clones and lacks some. The sample has around 74,000 clones, roughly 92% seen once. The sequence derives from an adult with an advanced solid tumor such as melanoma, head and neck, liver or kidney cancer. This material consisted of CD4+ or CD8+ T cells sorted from blood, taken in a trial of the OX40 agonist ivuxolimab.

For the CDR3, the DNA is TGTGCCAGCAGCAGTGAACAGGGAGGCACTGAAGCTTTCTTT. Translating gives CASSSEQGGTEAFF. J is TRBJ1-1 and V is TRBV21-1. TRBV21-1 counts as a pseudogene. This CDR3 spans 14 amino acids.